This T cell receptor beta chain came from a study of cytomegalovirus exposure and HLA in healthy donors (dated by TCRdb to about 2017). Regarding the research as a whole: According to a later analysis, one platform produced both the 120 validation repertoires and the 670 or so repertoires of the first cohort. The study was designed to test whether signatures of past pathogen exposure could be identified by cataloging public T cell receptors. A separate validation cohort of 100 to 150 different subjects was used in addition to the roughly 670-subject first cohort. To predict cytomegalovirus infection status, the study combined high-throughput TCR immunosequencing, statistical association of individual TCRs with disease status, and machine learning.

The research as a whole found: Across donors, most TCR sequences were observed very rarely, whereas some public TCRs were present in many individuals. In a later analysis, TCRs clustered in the first cohort were found to also tend to co-occur in the approximately 110 validation repertoires, with 85% to 95% of cluster scores above 0. A few of the identified cytomegalovirus-associated TCR beta chains were confirmed in vitro to be specific for cytomegalovirus antigens. According to the authors, the approach could potentially be generalized to other disease states and immunological phenotypes. The study gave a list of 150 to 200 TCR beta chains associated with cytomegalovirus. The classifier was reported to diagnose cytomegalovirus status with high specificity and sensitivity in both the original and validation cohorts. A later analysis lacked HLA typing for the validation cohort, so it scored co-occurrence in that cohort across all 110 or so repertoires.

Libraries were built with the immunoSEQ multiplex PCR assay. As for the authors' bioinformatics: A statistical classification framework was developed to diagnose cytomegalovirus status using the catalog of TCR beta chain sequences. As stored in TCRdb, this immuneACCESS dataset retains in-frame rearrangements with V and J assigned. A fraction of the clones does not appear; measured against another copy, unresolved V genes explain less than half of the discrepancy, and the remainder lacks a known reason. V, J and clone size are those of that table, while D and trimming were read from the DNA. This sample holds some 140,000 clones; almost 85% were observed only once. Just under 30% of the sample is taken by the ten largest. The donors belonged to the validation cohort of around 110 subjects, which was separate from the roughly 670-subject first cohort. V is shortened by 0 bases, J by 3 bases, and the region joining them spans 7 bases. The CDR3 runs 14 residues from the cysteine to the phenylalanine. Of the read, only the CDR3 DNA is kept; its 42 bases are in frame from base 1. CDR1 SGHRS and CDR2 YFSETQ were looked up in the germline V gene.

To note about this clone: The target of this receptor is not known. Per-base qualities were not stored, and no clone one base away is much larger.

Input material: PBMCs. This TCR came from a man younger than 45 in good health and CMV-seropositive. The chain links TRBV5-1 with TRBJ2-1; the D gene is possibly TRBD1, with 6 bases matching. The DNA sequence follows: TGCGCCAGCAGCTTGGGGGACAACTACAATGAGCAGTTCTTC. Its amino acids are CASSLGDNYNEQFF.